This T cell receptor (beta chain) was identified during a study of identical twins. A template switching step contributed a universal primer site, while unique molecular identifiers were present in the cDNA. Via MiXCR, TCRdb re-called the 5' RACE reads, giving one row per CDR3 protein. The data hold about 500,000 distinct CDR3 sequences, with approximately 15% observed a single time. Per the germline V gene, CDR1 is ENHRY and CDR2 is SYGVKD. V was trimmed by 3 bases and J by 5 bases, leaving 11 bases between them. This CDR3 has 13 amino acids. These data also featured in a second study, about yellow fever vaccine responses in identical twins.

The rearrangement uses TRBV10-3 and TRBJ2-7; tentative D call: TRBD2 (7 bases). What was sequenced was CD4+ T cells sorted from blood. The TCR was taken from a woman younger than 30 in good health. The CDR3 loop reads CAISDGGLHEQYF. The CDR3 DNA sequence: TGTGCCATCAGTGACGGGGGGCTGCACGAGCAGTACTTC.